These 30 T cell receptor beta chains share one sample of origin, sequenced in a study of CXCR3-negative and CXCR3-positive naive CD8 T cells. Preparation of TRB cDNA libraries relied on 5' RACE carrying UMI labels. For each CDR3 protein, TCRdb gives one entry from its re-call of the 5' RACE reads, without DNA. This sample's clone table lists more than 70,000 distinct CDR3 sequences. Study results and caveats: Naive cells with CXCR3 showed TRB CDR3s that were more hydrophobic than those in CXCR3-negative naive cells.

These receptors have no identified antigens. Sequencing used naive CXCR3+ CD8+ T cells from blood. Subset specified: CD45RO-CCR7+CD27+CD95- naive CD8+ T cells expressing CXCR3 (TNR3+). These receptor sequences come from a human donor in good health. Some clones in this sample may be carry-over from other donors' samples.

This rearrangement joins TRBV29-1 to TRBJ2-7; TCRdb selects TRBD2, and the lack of DNA leaves this call unchecked. Germline assignment: CDR1 SQVTM and CDR2 ANQGSEA. The length of the CDR3 is 12 residues. CDR3 sequence: CSVQGGSYEQYF.

This rearrangement joins TRBV19 to TRBJ1-1. The germline V gene encodes CDR1 LNHDA and CDR2 SQIVND (reference sequence). This CDR3 has 16 amino acids. CDR3 residues: CASSMYYWETNTEAFF.

This rearrangement joins TRBV6-2 or TRBV6-3 to TRBJ2-2. The V gene's germline CDR1 is MNHEY and CDR2 SVGEGT. The CDR3 has 14 residues. The CDR3 loop reads CASSRLLNTGELFF.

This chain links TRBV6-2 or TRBV6-3 with TRBJ1-6; TCRdb gives TRBD1 as the D gene, but with no DNA this cannot be confirmed. Germline V gene lookup returns CDR1 MNHEY and CDR2 SVGEGT. This CDR3 comprises 16 residues. CDR3 in amino acids: CASSSPGQGDNSPLHF.

The chain joins TRBV4-1 to TRBJ1-5; TCRdb picks TRBD1, but there is no DNA to check that call. The CDR3 spans 15 residues. Germline V gene data show CDR1 as MGHRA and CDR2 as YSYEKL. Here the CDR3 reads CASRSTDFSNQPQHF.

V and J are TRBV4-1 and TRBJ2-7; the D call of TRBD2 rests on TCRdb alone, since no DNA is present to check it. Germline assignment: CDR1 MGHRA and CDR2 YSYEKL. This CDR3 comprises 17 residues. The CDR3 sequence: CASSQDPGLAASYEQYF.

The chain carries TRBV28 and TRBJ2-2; there is no DNA to check the TCRdb D call of TRBD1. Germline lookup yields CDR1 MDHEN and CDR2 SYDVKM. The CDR3 has 15 amino acids. CDR3 amino acids: CASSLTGSNTGELFF.

The chain combines TRBV27 with TRBJ2-5; the TCRdb call, TRBD2, lacks DNA for checking. Per the germline V gene, CDR1 is MNHEY and CDR2 is SMNVEV (reference sequence). This CDR3 comprises 13 residues. This chain's CDR3 is CASLGEMRETQYF.

The V gene is TRBV15, the J gene TRBJ2-7; absent DNA, TCRdb's TRBD2 call cannot be checked. Germline V CDR1 and CDR2: LNHNV, YYDKDF (reference sequence). CDR3 length equals 15 residues. CDR3 region: CATSRDPSGRYEQYF.

This chain uses TRBV5-4 with TRBJ2-1; the TRBD2 assignment by TCRdb is unverifiable without DNA. The CDR3 loop spans 13 amino acids. The germline CDR1 and CDR2 sequences are SGHNT and YYREEE (reference sequence). CDR3 residues: CASSFTSFHEQFF.

V and J are TRBV4-1 and TRBJ2-7; TCRdb designates TRBD1, a call that cannot be tested without DNA. The CDR3 runs 16 residues. Germline loops: CDR1 MGHRA, CDR2 YSYEKL. CDR3 region: CASSHSTPGAAYEQYF.

V usage is TRBV3-1 and J usage is TRBJ2-3; TCRdb names TRBD2, which stays unverified in the absence of DNA. This CDR3 comprises 15 residues. CDR1 LGHDT and CDR2 YNNKEL come from the germline V gene (reference sequence). The CDR3 region is CASSLGTRYTDTQYF.

The gene calls are TRBV14 and TRBJ2-7; TCRdb selects TRBD1, and the lack of DNA leaves this call unchecked. The CDR3 loop spans 15 amino acids. CDR1 is SGHDN and CDR2 is FVKESK in the germline V gene. This chain's CDR3 is CASSQGASPAYEQYF.

V and J are TRBV11-3 and TRBJ2-3; the D gene TCRdb calls, TRBD1, cannot be checked with no DNA. The CDR3 spans 12 residues. Per germline, CDR1 SGHNT and CDR2 YENEEA. The CDR3 protein is CASSLGLGTQYF.

The chain uses TRBV9 and TRBJ2-2. Germline values: CDR1 SGDLS, CDR2 YYNGEE. CDR3 length: 11 amino acids. The CDR3 protein is CASSQTGELFF.

The chain carries TRBV6-5 and TRBJ2-5; TCRdb designates TRBD2, a call that cannot be tested without DNA. The CDR3 is 17 residues long. Germline CDR1 and CDR2: MNHEY and SVGAGI. CDR3 loop: CASSFLGGMGAQETQYF.

The V and J genes are TRBV19 and TRBJ1-1. The CDR3 covers 11 residues. Germline CDR1 LNHDA, CDR2 SQIVND (reference sequence). CDR3 protein: CASSSGTEAFF.

The chain links TRBV9 to TRBJ1-2. The CDR3 spans 13 residues. Germline lookup yields CDR1 SGDLS and CDR2 YYNGEE. Here the CDR3 reads CASSVATDYGYTF.

The J gene is TRBJ2-7, the V gene TRBV7-9; with no DNA, the TCRdb D assignment of TRBD1 cannot be verified. CDR1 is SEHNR, CDR2 FQNEAQ, per germline (reference sequence). The CDR3 is made up of 14 amino acids. This chain's CDR3 is CASSSLGSRYEQYF.

The CDR3 sequence: CASSEFFRTGLNTGELFF. This chain connects TRBV25-1 to TRBJ2-2; the TRBD1 assignment by TCRdb is unverifiable without DNA. Germline CDR1 is MGHDK and CDR2 is SYGVNS. The CDR3 contains 18 residues.

The CDR3 sequence: CASSLRLEITGELFF. This chain links TRBV28 with TRBJ2-2. This CDR3 is built from 15 residues. The germline V gene encodes CDR1 MDHEN and CDR2 SYDVKM. The entire variable domain, with the rest obtained from reference TRBV28 and TRBJ2-2, is as follows: DVKVTQSSRYLVKRTGEKVFLECVQDMDHENMFWYRQDPGLGLRLIYFSYDVKMKEKGDIPEGYSVSREKKERFSLILESASTNQTSMYLCASSLRLEITGELFFGEGSRLTVL.

This sequence joins TRBV6-4 and TRBJ2-1; the TCRdb D gene call, TRBD2, has no DNA to confirm it. This CDR3 has 15 amino acids. From germline, CDR1 is MRHNA and CDR2 SNTAGT. The chain's CDR3 is CASSELAGGNNEQFF.

The chain links TRBV28 to TRBJ1-5. The CDR3 sequence is 15 residues long. Germline V gene lookup returns CDR1 MDHEN and CDR2 SYDVKM. The CDR3 loop reads CASSPRSGAGQPQHF.

The chain couples TRBV27 to TRBJ2-1; as DNA is missing, the TRBD2 call by TCRdb cannot be tested. Germline CDR1 and CDR2: MNHEY and SMNVEV (reference sequence). The CDR3 totals 15 residues. The chain's CDR3 is CASGIQASGSHEQFF.

CDR3 sequence reads: CATSPPGWTEAFF. This rearrangement joins TRBV15 to TRBJ1-1; TCRdb names TRBD1, which stays unverified in the absence of DNA. This CDR3 region has 13 residues. CDR1 and CDR2 from the germline V gene are LNHNV and YYDKDF (reference sequence).

The gene calls are TRBV20-1 and TRBJ2-7. From germline, CDR1 is DFQATT and CDR2 SNEGSKA (reference sequence). This CDR3 has 15 amino acids. The CDR3 here is CSARDRWGRAYEQYF.

The J gene is TRBJ1-1, the V gene TRBV4-1. Germline V lookup: CDR1 MGHRA, CDR2 YSYEKL. The CDR3 runs 13 residues. The CDR3 region is CASSQQRGLAAFF.

This chain uses TRBV28 with TRBJ1-1; TCRdb proposes TRBD1, but this gene call is untestable without DNA. The CDR3 is 11 amino acids. Germline V CDR1 and CDR2: MDHEN, SYDVKM. The CDR3: CASSPGWGAFF. Variable domain in full (rest from reference TRBV28 and TRBJ1-1): DVKVTQSSRYLVKRTGEKVFLECVQDMDHENMFWYRQDPGLGLRLIYFSYDVKMKEKGDIPEGYSVSREKKERFSLILESASTNQTSMYLCASSPGWGAFFGQGTRLTVV.

J is TRBJ2-1 and V is TRBV12-3 or TRBV12-4; TCRdb proposes TRBD1, but this gene call is untestable without DNA. This CDR3 contains 16 residues. The CDR3 sequence is CASSLWDRAPRNEQFF.

This rearrangement joins TRBV5-5 to TRBJ2-7; TCRdb reports TRBD2, a call that lacks DNA to check it against. The CDR3 is made up of 13 amino acids. The V gene's germline CDR1 is SGHKS and CDR2 YYEKEE (reference sequence). CDR3 sequence: CASSSGGTVEQYF.